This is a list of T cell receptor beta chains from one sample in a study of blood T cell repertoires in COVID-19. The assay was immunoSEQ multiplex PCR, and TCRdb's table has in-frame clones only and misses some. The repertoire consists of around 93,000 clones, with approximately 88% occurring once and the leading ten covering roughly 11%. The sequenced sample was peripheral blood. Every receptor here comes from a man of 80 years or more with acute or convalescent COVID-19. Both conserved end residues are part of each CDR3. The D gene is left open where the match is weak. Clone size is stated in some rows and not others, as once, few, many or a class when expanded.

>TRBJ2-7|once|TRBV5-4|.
TGTGCCAGCAGCTTGGGGGTAGCGTACGAGCAGTACTTC
CASSLGVAYEQYF
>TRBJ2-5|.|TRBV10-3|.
TGTGCCATCAGTGGACAGCATCAAGAGACCCAGTACTTC
CAISGQHQETQYF
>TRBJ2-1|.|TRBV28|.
TGTGCCATCAGCACCCCCGGGCAGGGTCGGTCCTTTTACAATGAGCAGTTCTTC
CAISTPGQGRSFYNEQFF
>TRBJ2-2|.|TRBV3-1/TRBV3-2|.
TGTGCCAGCAGCGCCCGGGGACACGGCACCGGGGAGCTGTTTTTT
CASSARGHGTGELFF
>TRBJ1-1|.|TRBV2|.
TGTGCCAGCAGTGATGTAGCGGTGAACACTGAAGCTTTCTTT
CASSDVAVNTEAFF
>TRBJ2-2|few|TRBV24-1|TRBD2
TGTGCCACCAGTGATCCCTCGGGGGGGGGCCCAAACACCGGGGAGCTGTTTTTT
CATSDPSGGGPNTGELFF
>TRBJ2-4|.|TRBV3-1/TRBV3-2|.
TGTGCCAGCGAAGACAGTCTAGCCAAAAACATTCAGTACTTC
CASEDSLAKNIQYF
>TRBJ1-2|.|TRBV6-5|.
TGTGCCAGCAGTTCCGGGATGGCAGCTTATGGCTACACCTTC
CASSSGMAAYGYTF
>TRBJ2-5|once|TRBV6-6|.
TGTGCCAGCAGTTACGAGGGCCCCCAAGAGACCCAGTACTTC
CASSYEGPQETQYF
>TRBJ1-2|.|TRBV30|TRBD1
TGTGCCTGGAGTGTATATGACAGGGGAGCGAACTATGGCTACACCTTC
CAWSVYDRGANYGYTF
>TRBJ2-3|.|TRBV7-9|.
TGTGCCAGCAGCTCCAGGGTCGGAAGCACAGATACGCAGTATTTT
CASSSRVGSTDTQYF
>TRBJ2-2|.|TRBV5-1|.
TGCGCCAGCAGCTCCCAGAACACCGGGGAGCTGTTTTTT
CASSSQNTGELFF
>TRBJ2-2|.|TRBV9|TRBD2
TGTGCCAGCAGCGCGAGCGGGGGGGCCTTCGGGGAGCTGTTTTTT
CASSASGGAFGELFF